These T cell receptor beta chains were read from a single sample in a study of T cell responses to AZD1222 COVID-19 vaccine. TCRdb's table, derived via immunoSEQ multiplex PCR, lists solely in-frame clones and lacks some. The profile shows 150,000 to 200,000 clones, about 90% of them singletons. Sequenced here: peripheral blood, sampled 28 days after the second AZD1222 dose. The receptor set was obtained from an adult who received the AZD1222 COVID-19 vaccine. The CDR3 runs from the conserved cysteine through the conserved F or W. Fields, in order: V gene, D gene, J gene, CDR3 protein, CDR3 DNA. A D gene is named only where the DNA matches it firmly.

V: TRBV5-5; D: TRBD1; J: TRBJ1-2; CDR3: CASSLGAGTGIRYGYTF; DNA: TGTGCCAGCAGCTTGGGGGCCGGGACAGGTATCAGATATGGCTACACCTTC
V: TRBV28; D: -; J: TRBJ2-5; CDR3: CASSLPYYGGETQYF; DNA: TGTGCCAGCAGTTTACCTTACTACGGCGGGGAGACCCAGTACTTC
V: TRBV5-5; D: -; J: TRBJ2-6; CDR3: CASSVSPVSGANVLTF; DNA: TGTGCCAGCAGCGTCTCCCCGGTATCTGGGGCCAACGTCCTGACTTTC
V: TRBV5-1; D: -; J: TRBJ2-3; CDR3: CASSLDGGTTDTQYF; DNA: TGCGCCAGCAGCTTGGATGGCGGGACCACAGATACGCAGTATTTT
V: TRBV25-1; D: -; J: TRBJ1-2; CDR3: CASSERNSGLSGYTF; DNA: TGTGCCAGCAGTGAAAGGAACAGCGGTCTCTCTGGCTACACCTTC
V: TRBV6-5; D: -; J: TRBJ2-5; CDR3: CASSLGLGTRQETQYF; DNA: TGTGCCAGCAGTTTGGGACTCGGCACTAGACAAGAGACCCAGTACTTC
V: TRBV7-6; D: TRBD2; J: TRBJ2-5; CDR3: CASSLVASGFKTQYF; DNA: TGTGCCAGCAGCTTAGTAGCTAGCGGCTTCAAGACCCAGTACTTC
V: TRBV6-2/TRBV6-3; D: -; J: TRBJ2-7; CDR3: CASSYRPRGTNYEQYF; DNA: TGTGCCAGCAGTTATAGGCCGCGGGGTACGAACTACGAGCAGTACTTC
V: TRBV7-2; D: -; J: TRBJ2-5; CDR3: CASSPRGAWETQYF; DNA: TGTGCCAGCAGCCCCAGGGGGGCGTGGGAGACCCAGTACTTC
V: TRBV19; D: -; J: TRBJ2-7; CDR3: CASSMSGRKYF; DNA: TGTGCCAGTAGTATGTCGGGTAGAAAGTACTTC
V: TRBV2; D: -; J: TRBJ1-2; CDR3: CASGSGASVGYTF; DNA: TGTGCCAGCGGCTCCGGGGCCTCCGTGGGCTACACCTTC
V: TRBV25-1; D: -; J: TRBJ2-5; CDR3: CASRSVTQETQYF; DNA: TGTGCCAGCAGAAGTGTTACCCAAGAGACCCAGTACTTC
V: TRBV12-3/TRBV12-4; D: -; J: TRBJ1-2; CDR3: CASSGDSAYGYTF; DNA: TGTGCCAGCAGCGGGGATTCTGCCTATGGCTACACCTTC
V: TRBV18; D: -; J: TRBJ2-7; CDR3: CASSPTGRGHLLDPGHEQYF; DNA: TGTGCCAGCTCACCCACAGGGCGTGGACACCTACTAGACCCGGGCCACGAGCAGTACTTC
V: TRBV5-1; D: -; J: TRBJ1-4; CDR3: CASSSQGRGGDEKLFF; DNA: TGCGCCAGCAGCTCACAGGGAAGGGGCGGGGATGAAAAACTGTTTTTT
V: TRBV7-9; D: -; J: TRBJ2-2; CDR3: CASSFGLNTGELFF; DNA: TGTGCCAGCAGCTTCGGCCTGAACACCGGGGAGCTGTTTTTT